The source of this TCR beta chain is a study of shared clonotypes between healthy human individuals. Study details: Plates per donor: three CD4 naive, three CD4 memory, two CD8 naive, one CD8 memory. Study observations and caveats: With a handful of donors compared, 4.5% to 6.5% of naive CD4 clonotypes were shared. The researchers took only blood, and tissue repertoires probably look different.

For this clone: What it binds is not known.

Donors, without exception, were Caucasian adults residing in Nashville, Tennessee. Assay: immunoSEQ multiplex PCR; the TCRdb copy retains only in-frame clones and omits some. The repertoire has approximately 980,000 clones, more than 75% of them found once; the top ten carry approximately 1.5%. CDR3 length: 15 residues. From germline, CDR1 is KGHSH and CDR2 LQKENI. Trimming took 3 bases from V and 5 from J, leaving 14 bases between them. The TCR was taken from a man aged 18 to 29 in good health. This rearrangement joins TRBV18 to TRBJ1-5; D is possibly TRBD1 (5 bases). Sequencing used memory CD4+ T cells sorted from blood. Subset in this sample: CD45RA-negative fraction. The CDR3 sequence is CASSPRGLEDQPQHF. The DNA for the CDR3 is TGTGCCAGCTCACCGAGGGGACTGGAGGATCAGCCCCAGCATTTT.